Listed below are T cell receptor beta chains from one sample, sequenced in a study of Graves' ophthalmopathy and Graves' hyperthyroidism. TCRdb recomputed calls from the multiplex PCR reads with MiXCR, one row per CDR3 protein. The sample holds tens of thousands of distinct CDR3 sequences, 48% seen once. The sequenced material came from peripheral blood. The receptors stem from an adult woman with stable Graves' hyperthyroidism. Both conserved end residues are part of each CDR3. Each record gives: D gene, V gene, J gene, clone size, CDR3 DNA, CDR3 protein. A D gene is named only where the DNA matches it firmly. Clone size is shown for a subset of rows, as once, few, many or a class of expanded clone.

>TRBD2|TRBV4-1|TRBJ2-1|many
TGCGCCAGCAGACTAGCGGTAGAGGGCTCCTACAATGAGCAGTTCTTC
CASRLAVEGSYNEQFF
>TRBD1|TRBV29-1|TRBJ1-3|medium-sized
TGCAGCGTTGCCCTACTGGCAGGGGGCCATGGAAACACCATATATTTT
CSVALLAGGHGNTIYF
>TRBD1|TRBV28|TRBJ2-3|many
TGTGCCAGCAGTTTCAGGGGGAGAAGGACAGATACGCAGTATTTT
CASSFRGRRTDTQYF
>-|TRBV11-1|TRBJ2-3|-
TGTGCCAGCAGCTTAGGCAGCCTAGTTGCTCACACAGATACGCAGTATTTT
CASSLGSLVAHTDTQYF
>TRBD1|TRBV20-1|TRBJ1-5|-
TGCAGTGCTCAGGGACAGGGGGGCAATCAGCCCCAGCATTTT
CSAQGQGGNQPQHF
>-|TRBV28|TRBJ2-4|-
TGTGCCAGCAGTTCAATGACAAACATCCGGAAGGCCAAAAACATTCAGTACTTC
CASSSMTNIRKAKNIQYF
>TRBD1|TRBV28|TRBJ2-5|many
TGTGCCAGCAGTTTAGGCAGGGGGTATCAAGAGACCCAGTACTTC
CASSLGRGYQETQYF
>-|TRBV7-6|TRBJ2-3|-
TGTGCCAGCAGCTTGGCAAATATAGGACGGTTCAAAGATACGCAGTATTTT
CASSLANIGRFKDTQYF
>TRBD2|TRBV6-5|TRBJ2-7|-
TGTGCCAGCGCGGGGAGGGACCGGAGCTCCTACAAGCAGTACTTC
CASAGRDRSSYKQYF
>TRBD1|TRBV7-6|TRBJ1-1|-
TGTGCCAGCAGCGCCCGGACAGGGAACACTGAAGCTTTCTTT
CASSARTGNTEAFF
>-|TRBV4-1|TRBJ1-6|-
TGCGCCAGCAGCCAGTTTGTGGGGTCCTATAATTCACCCCTCCACTTT
CASSQFVGSYNSPLHF
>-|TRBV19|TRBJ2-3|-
TGTGCCAGTAGTATCGGGGGCGGGAGTGTCCCAGATACGCAGTATTTT
CASSIGGGSVPDTQYF
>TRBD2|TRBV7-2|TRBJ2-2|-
TGTGCCAGCACCAGCTTGGCACAAGCGGGGCGCGGGGAGCTGTTTTTT
CASTSLAQAGRGELFF